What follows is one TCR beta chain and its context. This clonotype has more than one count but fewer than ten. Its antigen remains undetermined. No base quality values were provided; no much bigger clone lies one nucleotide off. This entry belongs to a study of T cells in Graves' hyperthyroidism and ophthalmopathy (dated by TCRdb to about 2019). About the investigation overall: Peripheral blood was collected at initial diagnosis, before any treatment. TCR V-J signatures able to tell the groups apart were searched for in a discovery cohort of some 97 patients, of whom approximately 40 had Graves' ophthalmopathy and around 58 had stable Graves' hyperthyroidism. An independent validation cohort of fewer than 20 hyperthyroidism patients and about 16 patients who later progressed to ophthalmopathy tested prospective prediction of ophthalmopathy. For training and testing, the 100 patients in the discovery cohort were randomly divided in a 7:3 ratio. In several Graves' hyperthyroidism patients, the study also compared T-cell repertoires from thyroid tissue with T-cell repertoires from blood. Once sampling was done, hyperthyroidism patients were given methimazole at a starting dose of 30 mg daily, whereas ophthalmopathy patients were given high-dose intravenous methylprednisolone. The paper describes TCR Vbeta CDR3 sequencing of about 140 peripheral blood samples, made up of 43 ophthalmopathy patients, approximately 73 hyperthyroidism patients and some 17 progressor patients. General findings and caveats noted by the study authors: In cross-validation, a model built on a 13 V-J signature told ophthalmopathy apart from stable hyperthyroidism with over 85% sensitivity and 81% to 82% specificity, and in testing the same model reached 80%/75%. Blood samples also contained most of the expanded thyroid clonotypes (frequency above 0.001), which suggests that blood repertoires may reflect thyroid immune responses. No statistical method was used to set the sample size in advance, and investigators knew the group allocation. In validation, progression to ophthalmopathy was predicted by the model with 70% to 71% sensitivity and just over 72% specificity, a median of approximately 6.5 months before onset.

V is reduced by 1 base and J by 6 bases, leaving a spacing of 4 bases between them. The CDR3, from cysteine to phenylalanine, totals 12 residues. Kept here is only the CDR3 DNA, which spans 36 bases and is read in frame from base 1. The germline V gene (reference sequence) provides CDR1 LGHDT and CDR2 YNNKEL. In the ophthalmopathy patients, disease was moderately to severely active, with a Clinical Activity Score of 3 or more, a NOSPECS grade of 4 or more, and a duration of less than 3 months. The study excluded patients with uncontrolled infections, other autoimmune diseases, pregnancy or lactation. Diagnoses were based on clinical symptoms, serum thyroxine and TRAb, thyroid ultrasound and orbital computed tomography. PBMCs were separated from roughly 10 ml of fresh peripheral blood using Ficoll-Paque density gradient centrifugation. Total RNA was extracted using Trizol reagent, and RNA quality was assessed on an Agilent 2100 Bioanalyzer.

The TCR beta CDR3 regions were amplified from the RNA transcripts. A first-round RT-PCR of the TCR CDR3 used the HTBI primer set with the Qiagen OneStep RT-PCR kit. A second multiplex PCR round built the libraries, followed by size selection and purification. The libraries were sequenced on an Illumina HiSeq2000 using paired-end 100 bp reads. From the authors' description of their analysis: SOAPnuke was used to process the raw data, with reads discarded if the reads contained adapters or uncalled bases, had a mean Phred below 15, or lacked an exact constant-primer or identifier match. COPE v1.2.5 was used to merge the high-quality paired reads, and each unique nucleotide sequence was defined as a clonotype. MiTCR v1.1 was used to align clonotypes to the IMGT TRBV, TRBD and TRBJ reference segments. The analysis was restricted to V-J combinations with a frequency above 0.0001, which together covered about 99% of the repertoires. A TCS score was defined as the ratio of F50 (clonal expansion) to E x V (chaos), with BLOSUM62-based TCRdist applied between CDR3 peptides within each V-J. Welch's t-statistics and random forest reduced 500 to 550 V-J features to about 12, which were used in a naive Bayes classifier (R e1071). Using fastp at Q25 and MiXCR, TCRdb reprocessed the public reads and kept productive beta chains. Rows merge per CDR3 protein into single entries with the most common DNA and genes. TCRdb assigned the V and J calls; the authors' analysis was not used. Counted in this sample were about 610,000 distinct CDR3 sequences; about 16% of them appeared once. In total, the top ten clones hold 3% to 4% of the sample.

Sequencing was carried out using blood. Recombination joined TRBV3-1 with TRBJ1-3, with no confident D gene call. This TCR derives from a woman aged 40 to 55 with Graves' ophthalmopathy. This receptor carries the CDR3 CASSQGSNTIYF. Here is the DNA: TGTGCCAGCAGCCAAGGATCAAACACCATATATTTT.